This T cell receptor (beta chain) was sequenced in a study of OX40 agonist ivuxolimab in advanced cancers. Profiled with immunoSEQ multiplex PCR; TCRdb holds only in-frame clones, not every one. The table includes about 73,000 clones, roughly 86% detected once. This CDR3 is built from 14 residues. V dropped 7 bases and J dropped 4; count of bases not matched to a gene: 7. Per the germline V gene, CDR1 is SNHLY and CDR2 is FYNNEI. The TCR comes from an adult with an advanced solid tumor such as melanoma, head and neck, liver or kidney cancer. The sample in question was CD4+ or CD8+ T cells sorted from blood, obtained in a trial of the OX40 agonist ivuxolimab. This chain connects TRBV2 to TRBJ1-1; 9 nucleotides agree with TRBD1. The CDR3 nucleotides read TGTGCCAGCACACCTGGACAGGGGATCACTGAAGCTTTCTTT. It translates to CASTPGQGITEAFF.